This TCR beta chain appears in the sequencing data of a study of blood T cell repertoires in COVID-19 (dated by TCRdb to 2020 to 2022). Context from the whole study: The collaborator samples originated in the United States, Italy and Spain and spanned the acute and convalescent phases of COVID-19. The samples were drawn from two sources: the first 160 participants of the ongoing ImmuneRACE study, and 1,200 or so subjects contributed by 6 global collaborators. Where available, HLA class I and class II types were taken from metadata supplied by the sample provider and were not determined by assay-based typing. Deeply sampled blood TCRbeta repertoires from subjects exposed to, actively infected with, or recovered from COVID-19 were included in the dataset. The prospective study material was composed of cDNA or gDNA derived from T cells, B-cell-depleted T cells, or PBMCs. Nearly every sample came with metadata listing a de-identified subject ID, COVID-19 status, age in years and sex. A freely available public database, intended as a resource for researchers studying the immune response to SARS-CoV-2, is where the repertoires were released. General findings and caveats noted by the study authors: Clinical and demographic metadata were provided uncurated, with the amount varying by source and participant.

In Seattle, one collaborating source enrolled patients while the infection was active and tracked those patients longitudinally over the course of disease. Each collaborating institution followed its own protocols to collect whole blood in K2EDTA tubes. For TCRbeta analysis, collaborators shipped samples as frozen whole blood, isolated PBMCs, or DNA extracted from either of those sample types. Details on this clone: No antigen is known for it. No base quality values were provided; no much bigger clone lies one nucleotide off.

Cut back by 0 bases and 7 bases, the V and J ends lie 16 bases apart. Spanning cysteine to phenylalanine, the CDR3 consists of 16 amino acids. The only DNA kept is the CDR3, 48 bases in frame from the first base. Per the germline V gene, MGHRA is the CDR1 and YSYEKL is the CDR2. TCRbeta CDR3 regions were amplified from genomic DNA by means of the immunoSEQ Assay, a bias-controlled multiplex PCR. Per the authors' processing: The number of nucleated cells in each sample was estimated by amplification of reference gene primers within the assay. To quantify the absolute abundance of each unique TCRbeta CDR3 rearrangement, sequence reads were collapsed and filtered. Productive Simpson clonality was computed per sample as the square root of Simpson's diversity index over productive rearrangements. The source is immuneACCESS, and TCRdb retained only in-frame sequences with V and J called. Part of the clones is not carried over; for the studies checked, unresolved V genes explain less than half of this, and the remainder is unexplained. Clone size and V and J calls were adopted from that table, with D and trimming inferred from the DNA. This sample lists about 240,000 clones; roughly 80% were detected once. The ten largest make up roughly 8% of the sample.

The sequence was collected from a woman older than 75 with COVID-19, enrolled during active disease. Sequencing was performed on peripheral blood. The rearranged chain carries TRBV4-1 and TRBJ1-5; the D segment could be TRBD1, given 5 matching bases. The CDR3 corresponds to CASSQDGANRGQPQHF. The DNA reads TGCGCCAGCAGCCAAGATGGTGCCAACCGGGGGCAGCCCCAGCATTTT.